This TCR beta chain was found in a study of cytomegalovirus exposure and HLA in healthy donors. Data came from immunoSEQ multiplex PCR; TCRdb stores just in-frame clones and leaves some out. The sample consists of roughly 280,000 clones, about 86% of them appearing once. V was trimmed by 4 bases and J by 0 bases, leaving 7 bases between them. Germline V gene data show CDR1 as SGHDT and CDR2 as YYEEEE. The CDR3 runs to 13 residues. This chain uses TRBV5-6 with TRBJ1-1; D is perhaps TRBD1 (5 bases). Sequencing input: PBMCs. This sequence originates from a woman aged 18 to 35 in good health and CMV-seronegative. The chain's CDR3 is CASSMGLNTEAFF. The CDR3 region has the DNA TGTGCCAGCAGCATGGGGCTGAACACTGAAGCTTTCTTT.